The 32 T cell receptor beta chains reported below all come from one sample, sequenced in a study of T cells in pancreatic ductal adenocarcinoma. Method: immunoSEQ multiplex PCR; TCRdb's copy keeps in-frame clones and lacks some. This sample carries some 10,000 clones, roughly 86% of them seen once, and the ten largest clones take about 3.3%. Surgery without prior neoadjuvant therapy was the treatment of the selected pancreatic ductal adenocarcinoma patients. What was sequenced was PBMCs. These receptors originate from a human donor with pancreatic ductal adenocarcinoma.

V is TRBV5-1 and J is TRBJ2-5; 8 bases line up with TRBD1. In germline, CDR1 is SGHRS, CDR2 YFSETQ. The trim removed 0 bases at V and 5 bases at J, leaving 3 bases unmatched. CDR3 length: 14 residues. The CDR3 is CASSLGTGWETQYF. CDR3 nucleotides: TGCGCCAGCAGCTTGGGGACAGGGTGGGAGACCCAGTACTTC.

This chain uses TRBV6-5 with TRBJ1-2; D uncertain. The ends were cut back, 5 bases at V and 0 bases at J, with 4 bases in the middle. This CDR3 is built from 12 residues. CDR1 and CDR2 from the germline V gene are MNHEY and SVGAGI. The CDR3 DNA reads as TGTGCCAGCAGTCCCTCTAACTATGGCTACACCTTC. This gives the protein CASSPSNYGYTF.

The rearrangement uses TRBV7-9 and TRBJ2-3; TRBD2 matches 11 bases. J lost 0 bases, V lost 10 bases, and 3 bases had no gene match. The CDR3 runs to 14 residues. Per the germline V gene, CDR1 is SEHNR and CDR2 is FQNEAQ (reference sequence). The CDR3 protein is CATLAGGSTDTQYF. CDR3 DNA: TGTGCCACCTTAGCGGGGGGGAGCACAGATACGCAGTATTTT.

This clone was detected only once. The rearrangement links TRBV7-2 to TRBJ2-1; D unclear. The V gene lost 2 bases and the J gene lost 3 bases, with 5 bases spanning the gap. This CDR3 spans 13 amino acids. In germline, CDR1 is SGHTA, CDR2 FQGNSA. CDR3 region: CASSLSIYNEQFF. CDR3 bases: TGTGCCAGCAGCTTATCTATCTACAATGAGCAGTTCTTC.

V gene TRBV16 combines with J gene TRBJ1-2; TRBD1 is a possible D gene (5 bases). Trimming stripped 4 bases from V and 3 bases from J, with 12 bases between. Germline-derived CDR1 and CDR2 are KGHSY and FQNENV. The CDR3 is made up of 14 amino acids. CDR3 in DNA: TGTGCCAGCAGCCCTACAGGTAGTCACTATGGCTACACCTTC. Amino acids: CASSPTGSHYGYTF.

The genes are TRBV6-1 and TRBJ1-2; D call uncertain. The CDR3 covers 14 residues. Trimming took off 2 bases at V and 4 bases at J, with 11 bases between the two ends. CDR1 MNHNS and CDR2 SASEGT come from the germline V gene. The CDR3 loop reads CASSEIGGSYGYTF. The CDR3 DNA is TGTGCCAGCAGTGAAATTGGCGGTAGCTATGGCTACACCTTC.

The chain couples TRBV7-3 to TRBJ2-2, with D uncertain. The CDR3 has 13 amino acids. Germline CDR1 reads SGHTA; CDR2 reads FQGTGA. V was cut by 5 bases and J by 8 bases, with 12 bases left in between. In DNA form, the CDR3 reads TGTGCCAGCAGCCCCTCGGTATCTGGGGAGCTGTTTTTT. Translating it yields CASSPSVSGELFF.

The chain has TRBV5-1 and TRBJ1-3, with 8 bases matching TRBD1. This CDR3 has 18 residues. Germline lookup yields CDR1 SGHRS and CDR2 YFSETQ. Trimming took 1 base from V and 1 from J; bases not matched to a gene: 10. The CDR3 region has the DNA TGCGCCAGCAGCTTGATTCAGGCAGGGGGCCGGTCTGGAAACACCATATATTTT. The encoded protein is CASSLIQAGGRSGNTIYF.

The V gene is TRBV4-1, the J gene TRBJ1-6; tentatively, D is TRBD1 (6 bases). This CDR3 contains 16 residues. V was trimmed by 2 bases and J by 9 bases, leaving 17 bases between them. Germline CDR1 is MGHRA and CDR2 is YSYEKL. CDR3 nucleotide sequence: TGCGCCAGCAGCCAATTGGGGCGGGGGGCGAGTTCACCCCTCCACTTT. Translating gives CASSQLGRGASSPLHF.

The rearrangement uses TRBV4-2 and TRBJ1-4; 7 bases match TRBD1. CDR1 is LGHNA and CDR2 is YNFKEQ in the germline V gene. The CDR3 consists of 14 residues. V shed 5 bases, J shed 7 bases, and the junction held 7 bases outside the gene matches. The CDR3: CASSAPGQIEKLFF. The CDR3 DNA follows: TGTGCCAGCAGCGCTCCGGGACAGATTGAAAAACTGTTTTTT.

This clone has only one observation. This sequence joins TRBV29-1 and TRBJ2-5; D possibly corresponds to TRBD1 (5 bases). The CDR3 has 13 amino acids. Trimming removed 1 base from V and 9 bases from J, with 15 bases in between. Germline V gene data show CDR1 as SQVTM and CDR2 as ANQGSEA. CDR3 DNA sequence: TGCAGCGTTGAAGGATCATCAGAAGGGGCCCAGTACTTC. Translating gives CSVEGSSEGAQYF.

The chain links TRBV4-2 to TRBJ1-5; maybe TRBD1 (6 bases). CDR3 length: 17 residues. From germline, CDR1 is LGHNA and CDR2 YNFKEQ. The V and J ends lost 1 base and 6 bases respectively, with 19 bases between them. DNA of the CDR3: TGTGCCAGCAGCCAAGGAGGTGCGGGGGCAGGTGGTCAGCCCCAGCATTTT. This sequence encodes CASSQGGAGAGGQPQHF.

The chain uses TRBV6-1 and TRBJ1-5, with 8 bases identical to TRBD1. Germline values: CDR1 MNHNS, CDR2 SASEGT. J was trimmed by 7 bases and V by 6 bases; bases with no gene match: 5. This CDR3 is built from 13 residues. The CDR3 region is CASRTGVPQPQHF. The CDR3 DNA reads TGTGCCAGCAGGACAGGGGTACCACAGCCCCAGCATTTT.

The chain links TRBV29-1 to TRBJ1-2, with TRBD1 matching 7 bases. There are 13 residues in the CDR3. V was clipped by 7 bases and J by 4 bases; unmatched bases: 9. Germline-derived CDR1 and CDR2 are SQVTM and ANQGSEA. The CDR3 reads CSAEGAVGYGYTF. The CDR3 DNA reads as TGCAGCGCCGAGGGGGCAGTCGGCTATGGCTACACCTTC. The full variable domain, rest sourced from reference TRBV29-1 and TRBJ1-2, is SAVISQKPSRDICQRGTSLTIQCQVDSQVTMMFWYRQQPGQSLTLIATANQGSEATYESGFVIDKFPISRPNLTFSTLTVSNMSPEDSSIYLCSAEGAVGYGYTFGSGTRLTVV.

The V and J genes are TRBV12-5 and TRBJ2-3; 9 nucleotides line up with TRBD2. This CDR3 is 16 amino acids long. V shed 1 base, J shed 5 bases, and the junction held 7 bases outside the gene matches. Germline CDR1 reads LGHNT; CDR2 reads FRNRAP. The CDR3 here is CASGLGGGAEGDTQYF. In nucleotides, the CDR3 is TGTGCTAGTGGTTTGGGCGGGGGGGCCGAGGGAGATACGCAGTATTTT. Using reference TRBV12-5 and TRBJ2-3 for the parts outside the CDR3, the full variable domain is DARVTQTPRHKVTEMGQEVTMRCQPILGHNTVFWYRQTMMQGLELLAYFRNRAPLDDSGMPKDRFSAEMPDATLATLKIQPSEPRDSAVYFCASGLGGGAEGDTQYFGPGTRLTVL.

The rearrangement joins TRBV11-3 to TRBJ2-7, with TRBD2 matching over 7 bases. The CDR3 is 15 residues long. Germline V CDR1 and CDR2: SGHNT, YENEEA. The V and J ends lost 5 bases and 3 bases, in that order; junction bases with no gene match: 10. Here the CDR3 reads CASSPGVGEGYEQYF. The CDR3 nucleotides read TGTGCCAGCAGCCCTGGGGTGGGGGAGGGCTACGAGCAGTACTTC.

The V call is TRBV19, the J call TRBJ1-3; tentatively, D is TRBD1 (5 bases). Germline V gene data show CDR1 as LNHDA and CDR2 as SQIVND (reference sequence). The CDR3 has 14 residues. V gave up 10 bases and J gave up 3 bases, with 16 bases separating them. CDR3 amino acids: CATRKGTYGNTIYF. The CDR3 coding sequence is TGTGCCACTAGGAAAGGGACTTATGGAAACACCATATATTTT. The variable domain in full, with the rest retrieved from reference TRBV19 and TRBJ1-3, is DGGITQSPKYLFRKEGQNVTLSCEQNLNHDAMYWYRQDPGQGLRLIYYSQIVNDFQKGDIAEGYSVSREKKESFPLTVTSAQKNPTAFYLCATRKGTYGNTIYFGEGSWLTVV.

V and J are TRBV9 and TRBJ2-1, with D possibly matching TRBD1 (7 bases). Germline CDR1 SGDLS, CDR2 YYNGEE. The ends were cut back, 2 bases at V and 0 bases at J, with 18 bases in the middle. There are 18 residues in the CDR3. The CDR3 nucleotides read TGTGCCAGCAGCGTCGGACTACAGGGGTCCTTCTCCTACAATGAGCAGTTCTTC. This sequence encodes CASSVGLQGSFSYNEQFF.

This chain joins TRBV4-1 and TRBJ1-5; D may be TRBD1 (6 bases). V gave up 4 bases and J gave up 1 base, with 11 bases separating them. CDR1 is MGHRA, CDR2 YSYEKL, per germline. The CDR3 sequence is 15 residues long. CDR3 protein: CASSRHRVSNQPQHF. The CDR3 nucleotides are TGCGCCAGCAGCCGCCACAGGGTGAGCAATCAGCCCCAGCATTTT.

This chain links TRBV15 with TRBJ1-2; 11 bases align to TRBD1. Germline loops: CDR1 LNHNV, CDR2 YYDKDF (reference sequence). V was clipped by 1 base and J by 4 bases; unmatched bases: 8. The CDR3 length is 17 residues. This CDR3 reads CATSRAGTGGSSYGYTF. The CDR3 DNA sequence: TGTGCCACCAGCAGAGCGGGGACAGGGGGGAGTAGCTATGGCTACACCTTC.

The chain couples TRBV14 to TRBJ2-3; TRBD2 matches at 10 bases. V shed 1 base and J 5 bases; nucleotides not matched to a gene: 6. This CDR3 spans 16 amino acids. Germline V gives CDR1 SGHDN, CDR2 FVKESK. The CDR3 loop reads CASSQGWSSGRDTQYF. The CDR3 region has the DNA TGTGCCAGCAGCCAAGGATGGTCTAGCGGGAGAGATACGCAGTATTTT.

CDR3 sequence (DNA): TGCGCCAGGAACATGAGGACAGATACGCAGTATTTT. This translates into CARNMRTDTQYF. The rearrangement joins TRBV10-1 to TRBJ2-3, with D uncertain. The CDR3 loop spans 12 amino acids. Germline V gene sequence: CDR1 WNHNN, CDR2 SYGVQD (reference sequence). V shed 9 bases and J shed 3 bases, with 10 bases lying between them.

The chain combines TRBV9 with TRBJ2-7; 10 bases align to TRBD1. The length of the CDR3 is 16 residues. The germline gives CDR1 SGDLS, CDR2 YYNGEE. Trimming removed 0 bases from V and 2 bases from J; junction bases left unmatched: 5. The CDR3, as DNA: TGTGCCAGCAGCGTAGGGGGACAGGGGTTCGCCTACGAGCAGTACTTC. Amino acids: CASSVGGQGFAYEQYF.

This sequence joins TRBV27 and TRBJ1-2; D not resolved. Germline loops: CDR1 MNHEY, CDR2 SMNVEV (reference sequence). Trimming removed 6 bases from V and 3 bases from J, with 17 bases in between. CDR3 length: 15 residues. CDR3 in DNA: TGTGCCAGCAGGACTCGCCACGGGGTCGACTATGGCTACACCTTC. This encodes CASRTRHGVDYGYTF.

The DNA for the CDR3 is TGTGCCAGCAGACAATACAGGGTTCAAACCGGGGAGCTGTTTTTT. It is translated as CASRQYRVQTGELFF. The V gene is TRBV27, the J gene TRBJ2-2; D possibly corresponds to TRBD1 (6 bases). Germline CDR1 MNHEY, CDR2 SMNVEV (reference sequence). Trimming took 6 bases from V and 5 from J, leaving 16 bases between them. The length of the CDR3 is 15 residues.

The DNA for the CDR3 is TGTGCCAGCAGCCCCCGAGTGGCGAGGACGCAGTATTTT. Translating it yields CASSPRVARTQYF. The chain employs TRBV7-3 and TRBJ2-3; D is undetermined. V lost 5 bases and J lost 9, with 15 bases in between. Germline V gene data show CDR1 as SGHTA and CDR2 as FQGTGA. The CDR3 is 13 residues long. The variable domain in full, with the rest retrieved from reference TRBV7-3 and TRBJ2-3, is GAGVSQTPSNKVTEKGKYVELRCDPISGHTALYWYRQSLGQGPEFLIYFQGTGAADDSGLPNDRFFAVRPEGSVSTLKIQRTERGDSAVYLCASSPRVARTQYFGPGTRLTVL.

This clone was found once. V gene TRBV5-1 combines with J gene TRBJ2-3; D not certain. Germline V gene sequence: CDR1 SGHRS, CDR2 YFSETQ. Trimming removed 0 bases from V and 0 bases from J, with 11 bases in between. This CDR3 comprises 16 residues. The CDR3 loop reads CASSLEAGKSTDTQYF. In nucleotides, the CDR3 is TGCGCCAGCAGCTTGGAAGCAGGAAAAAGCACAGATACGCAGTATTTT.

CDR3 nucleotides: TGTGCCAGCTCACTGGACAGCTTCTATGGCTACACCTTC. As protein: CASSLDSFYGYTF. The chain joins TRBV18 to TRBJ1-2; tentative D call: TRBD1 (6 bases). Germline V lookup: CDR1 KGHSH, CDR2 LQKENI. The CDR3 totals 13 residues. With 4 bases removed from V and 4 bases from J, the gap between germline ends came to 10 bases.

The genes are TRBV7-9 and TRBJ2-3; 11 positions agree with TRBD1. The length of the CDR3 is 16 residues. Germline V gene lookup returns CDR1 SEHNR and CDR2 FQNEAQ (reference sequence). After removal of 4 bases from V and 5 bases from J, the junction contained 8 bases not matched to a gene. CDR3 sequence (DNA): TGTGCCAGCAGCTCCCCTGGACAGGGGGCGGGAGATACGCAGTATTTT. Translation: CASSSPGQGAGDTQYF.

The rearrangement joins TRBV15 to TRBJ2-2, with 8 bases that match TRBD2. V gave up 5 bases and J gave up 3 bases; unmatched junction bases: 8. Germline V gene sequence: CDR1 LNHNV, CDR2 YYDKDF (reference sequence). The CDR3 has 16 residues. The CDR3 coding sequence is TGTGCCACCAGCCCCAGGAGCGGGAGCTACACCGGGGAGCTGTTTTTT. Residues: CATSPRSGSYTGELFF.

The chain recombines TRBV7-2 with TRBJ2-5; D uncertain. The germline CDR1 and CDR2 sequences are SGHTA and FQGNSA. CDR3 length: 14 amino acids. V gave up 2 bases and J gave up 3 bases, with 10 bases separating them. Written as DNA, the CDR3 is TGTGCCAGCAGCTTACGAAGAGGAGAAGAGACCCAGTACTTC. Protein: CASSLRRGEETQYF. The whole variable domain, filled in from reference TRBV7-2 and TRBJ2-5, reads GAGVSQSPSNKVTEKGKDVELRCDPISGHTALYWYRQSLGQGLEFLIYFQGNSAPDKSGLPSDRFSAERTGGSVSTLTIQRTQQEDSAVYLCASSLRRGEETQYFGPGTRLLVL.

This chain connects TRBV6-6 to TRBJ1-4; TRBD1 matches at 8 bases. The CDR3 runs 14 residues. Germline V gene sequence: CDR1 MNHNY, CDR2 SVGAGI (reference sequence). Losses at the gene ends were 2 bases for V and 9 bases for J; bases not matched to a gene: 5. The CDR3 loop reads CASSYADRVKKLFF. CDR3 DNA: TGTGCCAGCAGTTACGCGGACAGGGTTAAAAAACTGTTTTTT.